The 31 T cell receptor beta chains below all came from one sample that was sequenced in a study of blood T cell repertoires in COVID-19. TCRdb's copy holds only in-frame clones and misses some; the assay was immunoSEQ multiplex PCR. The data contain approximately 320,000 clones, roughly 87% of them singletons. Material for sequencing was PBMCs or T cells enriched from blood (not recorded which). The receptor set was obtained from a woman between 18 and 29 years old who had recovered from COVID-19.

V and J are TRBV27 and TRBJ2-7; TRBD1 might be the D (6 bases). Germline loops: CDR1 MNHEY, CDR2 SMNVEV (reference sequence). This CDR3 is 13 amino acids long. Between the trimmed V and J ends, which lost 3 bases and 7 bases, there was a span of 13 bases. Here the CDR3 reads CASSFGIGGEQYF. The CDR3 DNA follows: TGTGCCAGCAGTTTTGGGATAGGGGGAGAGCAGTACTTC.

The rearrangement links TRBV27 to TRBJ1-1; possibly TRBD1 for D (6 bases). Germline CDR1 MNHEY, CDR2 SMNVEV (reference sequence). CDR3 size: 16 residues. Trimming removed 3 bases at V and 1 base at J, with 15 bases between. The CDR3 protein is CASSFFGTGKNTEAFF. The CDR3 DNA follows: TGTGCCAGCAGTTTTTTTGGTACAGGGAAGAACACTGAAGCTTTCTTT.

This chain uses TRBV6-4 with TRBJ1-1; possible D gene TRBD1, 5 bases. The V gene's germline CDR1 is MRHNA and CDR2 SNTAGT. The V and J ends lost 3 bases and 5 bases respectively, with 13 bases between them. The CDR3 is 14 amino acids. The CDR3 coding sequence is TGTGCCAGCAGTGAAGCAGGGAGGAGAACTGAAGCTTTCTTT. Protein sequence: CASSEAGRRTEAFF.

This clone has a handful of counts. The CDR3 region is CASSYLERVAYNEQFF. In DNA, the CDR3 is TGTGCCAGCAGTTACTTGGAGCGGGTTGCCTACAATGAGCAGTTCTTC. The chain employs TRBV6-2 or TRBV6-3 and TRBJ2-1, with D possibly matching TRBD2 (6 bases). Germline assignment: CDR1 MNHEY and CDR2 SVGEGT. This CDR3 spans 16 amino acids. V dropped 1 base and J dropped 2 bases, with 12 bases sitting between them.

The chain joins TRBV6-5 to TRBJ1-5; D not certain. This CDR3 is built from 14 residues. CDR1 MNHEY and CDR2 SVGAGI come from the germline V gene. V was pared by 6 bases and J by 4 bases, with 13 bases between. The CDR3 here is CASSPGLWNQPQHF. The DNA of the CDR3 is TGTGCCAGCAGCCCCGGACTATGGAATCAGCCCCAGCATTTT.

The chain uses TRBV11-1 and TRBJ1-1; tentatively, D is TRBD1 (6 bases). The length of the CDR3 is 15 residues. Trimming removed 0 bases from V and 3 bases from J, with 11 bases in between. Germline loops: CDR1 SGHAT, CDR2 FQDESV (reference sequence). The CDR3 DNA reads TGTGCCAGCAGCTTAGCGCCTACAGGGTACACTGAAGCTTTCTTT. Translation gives CASSLAPTGYTEAFF.

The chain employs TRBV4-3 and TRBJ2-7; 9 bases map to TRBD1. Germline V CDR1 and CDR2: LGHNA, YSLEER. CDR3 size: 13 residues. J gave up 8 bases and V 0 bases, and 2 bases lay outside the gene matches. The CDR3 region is CASSQDNRGQQYF. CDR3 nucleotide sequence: TGCGCCAGCAGCCAAGATAACAGGGGGCAGCAGTACTTC.

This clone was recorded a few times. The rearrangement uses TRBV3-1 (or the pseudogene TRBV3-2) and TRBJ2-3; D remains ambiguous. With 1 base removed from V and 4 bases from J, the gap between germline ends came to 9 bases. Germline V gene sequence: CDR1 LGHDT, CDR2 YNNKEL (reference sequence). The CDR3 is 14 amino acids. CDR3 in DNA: TGTGCCAGCAGCCAAGGAGTAAATTCAGATACGCAGTATTTT. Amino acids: CASSQGVNSDTQYF.

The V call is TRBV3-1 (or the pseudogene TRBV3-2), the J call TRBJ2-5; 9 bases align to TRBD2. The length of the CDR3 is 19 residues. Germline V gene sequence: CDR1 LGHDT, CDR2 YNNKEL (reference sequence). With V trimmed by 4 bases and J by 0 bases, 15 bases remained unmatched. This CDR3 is CASSPLGRLAGRNQETQYF. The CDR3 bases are TGTGCCAGCAGCCCCTTGGGGAGGCTAGCGGGGAGGAACCAAGAGACCCAGTACTTC.

CDR3 residues: CASSPNPTGQNTEAFF. The CDR3, as DNA: TGCGCCAGCAGCCCCAATCCGACAGGGCAGAACACTGAAGCTTTCTTT. The V and J genes are TRBV5-1 and TRBJ1-1; 7 bases agree with TRBD1. CDR3 length: 16 amino acids. Trimming took 4 bases from V and 1 from J; bases not matched to a gene: 10. Per the germline V gene, CDR1 is SGHRS and CDR2 is YFSETQ. Together with reference TRBV5-1 and TRBJ1-1, the CDR3 gives the full variable domain: KAGVTQTPRYLIKTRGQQVTLSCSPISGHRSVSWYQQTPGQGLQFLFEYFSETQRNKGNFPGRFSGRQFSNSRSEMNVSTLELGDSALYLCASSPNPTGQNTEAFFGQGTRLTVV.

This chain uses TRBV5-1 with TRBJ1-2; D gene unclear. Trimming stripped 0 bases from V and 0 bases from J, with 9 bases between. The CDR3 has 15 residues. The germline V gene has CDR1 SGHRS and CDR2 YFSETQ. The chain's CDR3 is CASSLGNTANYGYTF. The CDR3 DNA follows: TGCGCCAGCAGCTTGGGTAACACAGCTAACTATGGCTACACCTTC.

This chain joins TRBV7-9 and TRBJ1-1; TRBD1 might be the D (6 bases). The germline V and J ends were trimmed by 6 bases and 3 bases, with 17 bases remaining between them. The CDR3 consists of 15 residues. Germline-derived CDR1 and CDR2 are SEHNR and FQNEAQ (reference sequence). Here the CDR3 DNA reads TGTGCCAGCAGGGAGACAGGTCGCTGGGACACTGAAGCTTTCTTT. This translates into CASRETGRWDTEAFF.

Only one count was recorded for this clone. The CDR3 region has the DNA TGTGCCTGGAGTGTAGGACTCTACAATGAGCAGTTCTTC. Translation: CAWSVGLYNEQFF. This chain joins TRBV30 and TRBJ2-1; D might be TRBD2 (5 bases). Germline CDR1 GTSNPN, CDR2 SVGIG (reference sequence). V lost 0 bases, J lost 3 bases, and 6 bases lay in between. The CDR3 has 13 residues. Supplemented by reference TRBV30 and TRBJ2-1, the full variable domain reads SQTIHQWPATLVQPVGSPLSLECTVEGTSNPNLYWYRQAAGRGLQLLFYSVGIGQISSEVPQNLSASRPQDRQFILSSKKLLLSDSGFYLCAWSVGLYNEQFFGPGTRLTVL.

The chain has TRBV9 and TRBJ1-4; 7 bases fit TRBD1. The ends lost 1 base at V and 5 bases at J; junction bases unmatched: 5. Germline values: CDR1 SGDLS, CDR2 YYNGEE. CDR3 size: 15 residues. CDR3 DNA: TGTGCCAGCAGCGTAAATACAGGGGAGAATGAAAAACTGTTTTTT. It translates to CASSVNTGENEKLFF.

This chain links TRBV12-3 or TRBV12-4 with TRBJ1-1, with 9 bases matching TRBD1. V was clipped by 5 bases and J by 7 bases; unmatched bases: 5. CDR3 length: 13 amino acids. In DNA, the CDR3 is TGTGCCAGCAGTCCCACAGGGGGCTTTGAAGCTTTCTTT. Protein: CASSPTGGFEAFF.

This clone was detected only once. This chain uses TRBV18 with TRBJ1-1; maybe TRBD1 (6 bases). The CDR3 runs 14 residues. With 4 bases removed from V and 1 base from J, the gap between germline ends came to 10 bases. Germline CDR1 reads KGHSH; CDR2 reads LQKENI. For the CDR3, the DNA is TGTGCCAGCTCACACGACAGGACGAACACTGAAGCTTTCTTT. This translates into CASSHDRTNTEAFF.

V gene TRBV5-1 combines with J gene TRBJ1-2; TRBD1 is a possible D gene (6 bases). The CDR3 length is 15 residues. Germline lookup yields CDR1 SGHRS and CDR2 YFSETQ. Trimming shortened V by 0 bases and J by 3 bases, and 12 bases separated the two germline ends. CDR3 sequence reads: CASSLATGTYYGYTF. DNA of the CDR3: TGCGCCAGCAGCTTGGCTACAGGGACCTACTATGGCTACACCTTC.

The chain's CDR3 is CASSLGRRGGTGELFF. The CDR3 nucleotides are TGTGCCAGCAGTCTAGGTCGGCGGGGGGGCACCGGGGAGCTGTTTTTT. The chain is built from TRBV7-8 and TRBJ2-2; 9 bases fit TRBD2. V lost 6 bases and J lost 4; bases outside the gene matches: 9. CDR1 is SGHVS and CDR2 is FQNEAQ in the germline V gene. The CDR3 is made up of 16 amino acids.

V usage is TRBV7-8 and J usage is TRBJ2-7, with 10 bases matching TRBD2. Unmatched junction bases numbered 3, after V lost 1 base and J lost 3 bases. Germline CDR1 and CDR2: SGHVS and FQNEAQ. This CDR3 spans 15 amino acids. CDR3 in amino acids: CASSLETSGIYEQYF. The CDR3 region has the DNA TGTGCCAGCAGCTTAGAAACTAGCGGGATCTACGAGCAGTACTTC. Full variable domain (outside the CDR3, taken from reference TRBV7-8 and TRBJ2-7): GAGVSQSPRYKVAKRGQDVALRCDPISGHVSLFWYQQALGQGPEFLTYFQNEAQLDKSGLPSDRFFAERPEGSVSTLKIQRTQQEDSAVYLCASSLETSGIYEQYFGPGTRLTVT.

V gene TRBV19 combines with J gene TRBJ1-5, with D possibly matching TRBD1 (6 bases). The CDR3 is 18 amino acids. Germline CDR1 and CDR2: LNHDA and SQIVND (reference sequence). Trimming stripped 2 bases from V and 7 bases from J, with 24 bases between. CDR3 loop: CASSIRERGARSWQPQHF. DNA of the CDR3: TGTGCCAGTAGTATAAGGGAGCGGGGGGCAAGGTCATGGCAGCCCCAGCATTTT. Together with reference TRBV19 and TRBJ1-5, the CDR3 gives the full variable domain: DGGITQSPKYLFRKEGQNVTLSCEQNLNHDAMYWYRQDPGQGLRLIYYSQIVNDFQKGDIAEGYSVSREKKESFPLTVTSAQKNPTAFYLCASSIRERGARSWQPQHFGDGTRLSIL.

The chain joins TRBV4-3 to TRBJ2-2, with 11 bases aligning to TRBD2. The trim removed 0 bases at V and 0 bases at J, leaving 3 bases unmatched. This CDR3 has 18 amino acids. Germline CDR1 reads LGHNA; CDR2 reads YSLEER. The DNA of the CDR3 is TGCGCCAGCAGCCAAGATCCTAGCGGGGGGCCGAACACCGGGGAGCTGTTTTTT. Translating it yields CASSQDPSGGPNTGELFF.

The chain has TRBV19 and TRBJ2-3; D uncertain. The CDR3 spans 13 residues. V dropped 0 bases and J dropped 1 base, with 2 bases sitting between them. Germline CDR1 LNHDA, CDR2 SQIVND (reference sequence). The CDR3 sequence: CASSIDGTDTQYF. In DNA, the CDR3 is TGTGCCAGTAGTATAGACGGCACAGATACGCAGTATTTT.

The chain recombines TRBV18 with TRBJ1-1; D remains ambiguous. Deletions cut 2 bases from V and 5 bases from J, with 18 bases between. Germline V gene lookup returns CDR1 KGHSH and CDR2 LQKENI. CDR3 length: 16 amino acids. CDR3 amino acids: CASSPNSAGGWTEAFF. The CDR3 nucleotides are TGTGCCAGCTCACCAAATTCTGCAGGCGGGTGGACTGAAGCTTTCTTT.

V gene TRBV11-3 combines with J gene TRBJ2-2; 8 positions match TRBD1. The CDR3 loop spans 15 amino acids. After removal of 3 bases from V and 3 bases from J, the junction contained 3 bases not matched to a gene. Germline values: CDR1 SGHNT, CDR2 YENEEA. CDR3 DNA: TGTGCCAGCAGCTTTGGGACAGGTGACACCGGGGAGCTGTTTTTT. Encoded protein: CASSFGTGDTGELFF.

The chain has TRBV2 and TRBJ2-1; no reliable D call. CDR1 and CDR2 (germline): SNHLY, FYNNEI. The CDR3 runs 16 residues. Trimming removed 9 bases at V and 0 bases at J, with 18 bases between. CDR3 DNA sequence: TGTGCCAGGTCCGGTATGAGCGCCAGCTCCTACAATGAGCAGTTCTTC. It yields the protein CARSGMSASSYNEQFF.

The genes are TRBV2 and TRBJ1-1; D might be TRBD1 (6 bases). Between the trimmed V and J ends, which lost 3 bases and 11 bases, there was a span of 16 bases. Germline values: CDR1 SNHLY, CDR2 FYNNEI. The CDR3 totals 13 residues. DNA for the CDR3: TGTGCCAGCAGTGAGGACAGCCGGCTGGGGGCTTTCTTT. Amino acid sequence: CASSEDSRLGAFF.

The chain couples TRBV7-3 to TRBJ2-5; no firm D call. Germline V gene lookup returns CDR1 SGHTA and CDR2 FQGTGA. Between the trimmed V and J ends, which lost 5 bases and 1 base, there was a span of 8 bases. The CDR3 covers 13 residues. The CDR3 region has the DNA TGTGCCAGCAGCCCCCCTAGCCAAGAGACCCAGTACTTC. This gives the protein CASSPPSQETQYF. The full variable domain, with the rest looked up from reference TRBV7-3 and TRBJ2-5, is GAGVSQTPSNKVTEKGKYVELRCDPISGHTALYWYRQSLGQGPEFLIYFQGTGAADDSGLPNDRFFAVRPEGSVSTLKIQRTERGDSAVYLCASSPPSQETQYFGPGTRLLVL.

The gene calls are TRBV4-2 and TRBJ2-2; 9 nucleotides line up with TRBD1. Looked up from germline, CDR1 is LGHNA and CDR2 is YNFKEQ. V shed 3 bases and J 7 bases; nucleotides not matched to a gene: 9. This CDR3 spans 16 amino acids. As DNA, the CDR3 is TGTGCCAGCAGCCATCGGGGACAGGGTATCTACGGGGAGCTGTTTTTT. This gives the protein CASSHRGQGIYGELFF.

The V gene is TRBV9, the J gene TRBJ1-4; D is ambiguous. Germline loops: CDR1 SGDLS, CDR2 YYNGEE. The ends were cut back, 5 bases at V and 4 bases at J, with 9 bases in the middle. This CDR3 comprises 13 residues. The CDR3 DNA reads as TGTGCCAGCAGAAAGAGTGATAATGAAAAACTGTTTTTT. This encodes CASRKSDNEKLFF.

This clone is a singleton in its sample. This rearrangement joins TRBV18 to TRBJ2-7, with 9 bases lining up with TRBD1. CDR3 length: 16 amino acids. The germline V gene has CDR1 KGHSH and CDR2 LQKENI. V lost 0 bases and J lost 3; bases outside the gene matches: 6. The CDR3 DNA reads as TGTGCCAGCTCACCACCGACGGGACAGGGAATCTACGAGCAGTACTTC. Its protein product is CASSPPTGQGIYEQYF.

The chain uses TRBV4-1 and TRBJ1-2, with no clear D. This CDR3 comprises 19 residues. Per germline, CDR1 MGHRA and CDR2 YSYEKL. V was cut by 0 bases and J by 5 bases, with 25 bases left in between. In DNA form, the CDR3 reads TGCGCCAGCAGCCAAGATTTGGGCGGCTCAGCCGGGGATCTATATGGCTACACCTTC. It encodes CASSQDLGGSAGDLYGYTF.